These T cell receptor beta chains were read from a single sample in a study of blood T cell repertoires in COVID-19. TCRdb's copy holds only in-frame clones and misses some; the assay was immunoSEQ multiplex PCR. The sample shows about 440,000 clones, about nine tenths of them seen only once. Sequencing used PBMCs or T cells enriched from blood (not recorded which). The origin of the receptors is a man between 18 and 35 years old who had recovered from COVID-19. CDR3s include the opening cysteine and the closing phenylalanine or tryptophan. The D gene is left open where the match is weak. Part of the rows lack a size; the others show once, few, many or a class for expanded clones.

CASSPGLPEDTQYF	TGTGCCAGCTCACCAGGACTCCCTGAAGATACGCAGTATTTT	NA	NA	TRBV18	TRBJ2-3
CATSRDGRGLSGNTIYF	TGTGCCACCAGCAGAGATGGCAGGGGTCTCTCTGGAAACACCATATATTTT	NA	once	TRBV15	TRBJ1-3
CASSQKRGPHRGAVF	TGTGCCAGCAGCCAGAAGCGGGGGCCCCACCGGGGAGCTGTTTTT	TRBD2	once	TRBV14	TRBJ2-2
CASSLVPGRETQYF	TGTGCCAGCAGCTTAGTCCCGGGTCGGGAGACCCAGTACTTC	NA	NA	TRBV7-8	TRBJ2-5
CASILQGASGYTF	TGTGCCAGCATTCTACAGGGGGCGAGTGGCTACACCTTC	TRBD1	NA	TRBV2	TRBJ1-2
CASSPSFGQRNSPLHF	TGTGCCAGCTCACCTTCCTTCGGACAGAGAAATTCACCCCTCCACTTT	NA	NA	TRBV18	TRBJ1-6
CASSLPSGRAMLLETQYF	TGTGCCAGCAGTTTGCCTAGCGGGAGGGCTATGTTGCTGGAGACCCAGTACTTC	TRBD2	NA	TRBV28	TRBJ2-5
CASSEWKRGHGNTIYF	TGTGCCAGCAGTGAGTGGAAGAGGGGGCACGGAAACACCATATATTTT	TRBD1	NA	TRBV25-1	TRBJ1-3
CASSPRPGDGYTF	TGTGCCAGCAGTCCCCGCCCGGGAGATGGCTACACCTTC	NA	NA	TRBV6-5	TRBJ1-2
CASSQVSGKNEKLFF	TGTGCCAGCAGCCAAGTTTCAGGGAAGAATGAAAAACTGTTTTTT	NA	NA	TRBV3-1/TRBV3-2	TRBJ1-4
CASSFGSAPFAEAFF	TGTGCCAGCAGTTTCGGGTCGGCCCCTTTTGCTGAAGCTTTCTTT	NA	NA	TRBV28	TRBJ1-1
CASSATGEVRLVSGNTIYF	TGTGCCAGCTCAGCTACAGGGGAGGTCCGTCTCGTCTCTGGAAACACCATATATTTT	TRBD1	NA	TRBV18	TRBJ1-3
CATSREIRDYEQYF	TGTGCCACCAGCAGAGAGATTAGAGACTACGAGCAGTACTTC	NA	few	TRBV15	TRBJ2-7
CASSVPEWTPFAGELFF	TGTGCCAGCAGTGTTCCTGAATGGACTCCCTTCGCCGGGGAGCTGTTTTTT	NA	NA	TRBV2	TRBJ2-2
CASSLVTGSNSPLHF	TGCGCCAGCAGCTTGGTGACAGGTAGCAATTCACCCCTCCACTTT	NA	many	TRBV5-1	TRBJ1-6
CASSPTPTGSYNEQFF	TGTGCCAGCAGCCCCACCCCAACCGGCTCCTACAATGAGCAGTTCTTC	NA	NA	TRBV7-9	TRBJ2-1
CASSLAGGPSGEQYF	TGTGCCAGCAGTCTAGCGGGGGGACCCTCTGGGGAGCAGTACTTC	TRBD2	NA	TRBV3-1/TRBV3-2	TRBJ2-7